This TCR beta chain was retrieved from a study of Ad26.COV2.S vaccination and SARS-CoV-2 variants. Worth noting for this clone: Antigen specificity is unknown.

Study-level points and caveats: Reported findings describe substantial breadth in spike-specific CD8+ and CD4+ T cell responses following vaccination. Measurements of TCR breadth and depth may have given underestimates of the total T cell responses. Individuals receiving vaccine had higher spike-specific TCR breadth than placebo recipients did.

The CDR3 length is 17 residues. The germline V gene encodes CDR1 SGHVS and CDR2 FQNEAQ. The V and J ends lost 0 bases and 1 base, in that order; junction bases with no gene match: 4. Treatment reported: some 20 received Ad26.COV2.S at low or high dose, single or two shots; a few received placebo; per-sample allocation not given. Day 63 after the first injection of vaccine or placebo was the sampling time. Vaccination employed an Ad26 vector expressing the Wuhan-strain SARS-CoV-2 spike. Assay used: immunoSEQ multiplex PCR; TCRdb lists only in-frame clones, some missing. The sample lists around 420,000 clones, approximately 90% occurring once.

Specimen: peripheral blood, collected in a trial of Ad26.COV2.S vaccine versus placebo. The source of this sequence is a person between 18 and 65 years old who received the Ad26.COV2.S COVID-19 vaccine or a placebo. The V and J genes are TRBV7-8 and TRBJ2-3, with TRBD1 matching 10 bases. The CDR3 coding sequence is TGTGCCAGCAGCTTAGCAGGAGGGACAGGGGGCACAGATACGCAGTATTTT. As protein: CASSLAGGTGGTDTQYF.